Following are 26 T cell receptor beta chains from one sample sequenced in a study of spatial heterogeneity in lung cancer. Specified time point: blood at routine non-recurrence follow-up after resection. Using its own MiXCR run on the 5' RACE reads, TCRdb lists one record per CDR3 protein. The data show about 16,000 distinct CDR3 sequences, roughly 6.3% seen once. Source: PBMCs, taken at follow-up. The receptor source for this set is a male donor with early-stage non-small cell lung cancer.

This clonotype was detected ten times or more. The chain employs TRBV28 and TRBJ2-5; 7 bases fit TRBD2. J gave up 4 bases and V 4 bases, and 9 bases lay outside the gene matches. The CDR3 runs 15 residues. Germline-derived CDR1 and CDR2 are MDHEN and SYDVKM. CDR3: CASSSPAGRGETQYF. In DNA form, the CDR3 reads TGTGCCAGCAGTTCACCCGCAGGGAGGGGAGAGACCCAGTACTTC. Combining the CDR3 with reference TRBV28 and TRBJ2-5 gives the whole variable domain DVKVTQSSRYLVKRTGEKVFLECVQDMDHENMFWYRQDPGLGLRLIYFSYDVKMKEKGDIPEGYSVSREKKERFSLILESASTNQTSMYLCASSSPAGRGETQYFGPGTRLLVL.

This clonotype rates as medium-sized. This chain links TRBV20-1 with TRBJ2-6; 7 bases line up with TRBD1. CDR3 length equals 18 residues. The ends lost 0 bases at V and 1 base at J; junction bases unmatched: 9. Germline-derived CDR1 and CDR2 are DFQATT and SNEGSKA (reference sequence). CDR3 loop: CSARDLHDRVSGANVLTF. The DNA for the CDR3 is TGCAGTGCTAGAGATTTGCACGACAGGGTTTCTGGGGCCAACGTCCTGACTTTC.

There are many counts of this clonotype. The CDR3: CAISDNGDTQYF. In DNA, the CDR3 is TGTGCCATCAGTGACAACGGCGATACGCAGTATTTT. This chain links TRBV10-3 with TRBJ2-3; no clear D gene. The germline V gene encodes CDR1 ENHRY and CDR2 SYGVKD. V was pared by 3 bases and J by 6 bases, with 7 bases between. The CDR3 consists of 12 residues.

This clonotype was detected many times. J is TRBJ2-7 and V is TRBV18; D unclear. The V gene's germline CDR1 is KGHSH and CDR2 LQKENI. V was trimmed by 3 bases and J by 0 bases, leaving 6 bases between them. There are 13 residues in the CDR3. The CDR3 region has the DNA TGTGCCAGCTCACCCCGGGTCTCCTACGAGCAGTACTTC. Its protein is CASSPRVSYEQYF.

By frequency in the sample, this clonotype is medium-sized. This chain connects TRBV29-1 to TRBJ1-1; TRBD1 matches at 8 bases. With V trimmed by 6 bases and J by 5 bases, 2 bases remained unmatched. The CDR3 loop spans 11 amino acids. The germline V gene encodes CDR1 SQVTM and CDR2 ANQGSEA. The CDR3 DNA sequence: TGCAGCGTCGGACAGGGAACTGAAGCTTTCTTT. Its protein is CSVGQGTEAFF.

This clonotype has only a few counts. A clone one base away is much larger, so this may be a read error. The chain combines TRBV5-1 with TRBJ2-2; 9 nucleotides match TRBD2. J gave up 9 bases and V 2 bases, and 11 bases lay outside the gene matches. From germline, CDR1 is SGHRS and CDR2 YFSETQ. The CDR3 has 16 amino acids. CDR3 coding DNA: TGCGCCAGCAGCTTATCTAGCGGGGCCTATGGCAGGGAGCTGTTTTTT. It encodes CASSLSSGAYGRELFF.

This clonotype was counted many times. V usage is TRBV20-1 and J usage is TRBJ2-3, with 7 bases matching TRBD2. This CDR3 contains 14 residues. CDR1 DFQATT and CDR2 SNEGSKA come from the germline V gene (reference sequence). V lost 6 bases to trimming and J lost 4 bases; unmatched junction nucleotides: 10. This CDR3 is CSAPKAGVPDTQYF. The CDR3 region has the DNA TGCAGTGCCCCCAAGGCGGGAGTCCCAGATACGCAGTATTTT.

This clonotype occurred many times. The chain recombines TRBV28 with TRBJ1-6; possibly TRBD1 for D (6 bases). Germline loops: CDR1 MDHEN, CDR2 SYDVKM. V lost 4 bases and J 0 bases, leaving 13 bases between the germline ends. The length of the CDR3 is 17 residues. CDR3: CASSWGTGSSYNSPLHF. The CDR3, as DNA: TGTGCCAGCAGTTGGGGTACAGGGAGCTCCTATAATTCACCCCTCCACTTT.

This clonotype was seen at least ten times. The CDR3 loop reads CASRIAGARDTQYF. CDR3 coding DNA: TGTGCCAGCAGAATAGCGGGAGCCAGAGATACGCAGTATTTT. The genes are TRBV28 and TRBJ2-3, with 9 bases lining up with TRBD2. V lost 6 bases to trimming and J lost 5 bases; unmatched junction nucleotides: 6. CDR3 length: 14 residues. The germline V gene encodes CDR1 MDHEN and CDR2 SYDVKM.

This clonotype was counted at least ten times. The chain combines TRBV20-1 with TRBJ2-1; 10 positions match TRBD2. The CDR3 is 14 amino acids. V lost 5 bases to trimming and J lost 4 bases; unmatched junction nucleotides: 5. Germline CDR1 reads DFQATT; CDR2 reads SNEGSKA (reference sequence). The CDR3 DNA follows: TGCAGTGCTGCCGGACTAGCGGATTACAATGAGCAGTTCTTC. Residues: CSAAGLADYNEQFF.

This clonotype was recorded many times. CDR3 nucleotide sequence: TGTGCCAGCAGCGTAGAGAGCGGGGGAGCCTACGAGCAGTACTTC. Amino acid sequence: CASSVESGGAYEQYF. This chain connects TRBV9 to TRBJ2-7; the match to TRBD2 covers 8 bases. The CDR3 has 15 amino acids. Germline trimming cut 0 bases from V and 2 bases from J; bases unmatched to any gene: 4. Germline V gene data show CDR1 as SGDLS and CDR2 as YYNGEE. The entire variable domain, with the rest obtained from reference TRBV9 and TRBJ2-7, is as follows: DSGVTQTPKHLITATGQRVTLRCSPRSGDLSVYWYQQSLDQGLQFLIQYYNGEERAKGNILERFSAQQFPDLHSELNLSSLELGDSALYFCASSVESGGAYEQYFGPGTRLTVT.

This clonotype was counted many times. This chain uses TRBV7-9 with TRBJ2-1; tentatively, D is TRBD1 (6 bases). From germline, CDR1 is SEHNR and CDR2 FQNEAQ (reference sequence). The CDR3 consists of 13 residues. With 4 bases removed from V and 8 bases from J, the gap between germline ends came to 12 bases. CDR3 nucleotide sequence: TGTGCCAGCAGCTACTACAGGGCCGATGAGCAGTTCTTC. Translated, it gives CASSYYRADEQFF. The full variable domain, rest sourced from reference TRBV7-9 and TRBJ2-1, is DTGVSQNPRHKITKRGQNVTFRCDPISEHNRLYWYRQTLGQGPEFLTYFQNEAQLEKSRLLSDRFSAERPKGSFSTLEIQRTEQGDSAMYLCASSYYRADEQFFGPGTRLTVL.

Ten or more counts support this clonotype. CDR3 residues: CASSFWGRGVGNQPQHF. The DNA for the CDR3 is TGTGCCAGCAGCTTCTGGGGGAGGGGTGTGGGCAATCAGCCCCAGCATTTT. The chain joins TRBV7-2 to TRBJ1-5; possibly TRBD1 for D (5 bases). This CDR3 is 17 amino acids long. The V end was cut by 3 bases, the J end by 2 bases, with 17 bases between. Germline loops: CDR1 SGHTA, CDR2 FQGNSA.

In its sample, this clonotype was seen many times. The rearrangement links TRBV5-4 to TRBJ1-2; D remains ambiguous. Trimming cost V 0 bases and J 2 bases, with 5 bases left between them. CDR1 and CDR2 (germline): SGHNT, YYREEE (reference sequence). The CDR3 extends over 13 amino acids. The CDR3 protein is CASSLEGNYGYTF. In nucleotides, the CDR3 is TGTGCCAGCAGCTTGGAAGGCAACTATGGCTACACCTTC.

This clonotype has ten or more counts. The chain has TRBV28 and TRBJ1-5; possible D gene TRBD1, 6 bases. CDR3 length: 14 residues. Per germline, CDR1 MDHEN and CDR2 SYDVKM. The V and J ends lost 5 bases and 7 bases respectively, with 15 bases between them. For the CDR3, the DNA is TGTGCCAGCAGTACAGGGTGGACTTTACAGCCCCAGCATTTT. It codes for CASSTGWTLQPQHF.

J is TRBJ1-2 and V is TRBV19; 8 bases are shared with TRBD1. The CDR3 is 13 residues long. Losses at the gene ends were 6 bases for V and 3 bases for J; bases not matched to a gene: 3. From germline, CDR1 is LNHDA and CDR2 SQIVND (reference sequence). The CDR3 DNA reads as TGTGCCAGTAGGGGACAGGTTGACTATGGCTACACCTTC. Translated, it gives CASRGQVDYGYTF.

The chain recombines TRBV5-1 with TRBJ2-5; 7 nucleotides line up with TRBD1. CDR1 and CDR2 (germline): SGHRS, YFSETQ. This CDR3 region has 14 residues. V lost 4 bases and J lost 1; bases outside the gene matches: 4. Written as DNA, the CDR3 is TGCGCCAGCAGCCTATCAGGGGGCCAAGAGACCCAGTACTTC. Translated: CASSLSGGQETQYF. The full variable domain, with the rest looked up from reference TRBV5-1 and TRBJ2-5, is KAGVTQTPRYLIKTRGQQVTLSCSPISGHRSVSWYQQTPGQGLQFLFEYFSETQRNKGNFPGRFSGRQFSNSRSEMNVSTLELGDSALYLCASSLSGGQETQYFGPGTRLLVL.

This clonotype was detected ten times or more. The J gene is TRBJ2-1, the V gene TRBV12-3 or TRBV12-4; D possibly uses TRBD1 or TRBD2 (5 bases each). This CDR3 spans 13 amino acids. V was trimmed by 6 bases and J by 10 bases, leaving 16 bases between them. CDR3 residues: CASSPGHPLEQFF. CDR3 nucleotides: TGTGCCAGCAGCCCGGGGCATCCACTCGAGCAGTTCTTC.

In this sample, this clonotype turned up many times. The V gene is TRBV2, the J gene TRBJ2-7, with 8 bases fitting TRBD2. V shed 9 bases, J shed 2 bases, and the junction held 3 bases outside the gene matches. This CDR3 comprises 12 residues. From germline, CDR1 is SNHLY and CDR2 FYNNEI. The CDR3 loop is CASGLAPYEQYF. CDR3 nucleotides: TGTGCCAGTGGACTAGCTCCCTACGAGCAGTACTTC.

This clonotype was observed at least ten times. The chain recombines TRBV7-2 with TRBJ2-1; 11 bases are a match to TRBD2. The germline V gene has CDR1 SGHTA and CDR2 FQGNSA. This CDR3 region has 15 residues. Trimming removed 5 bases from V and 4 bases from J; junction bases left unmatched: 4. CDR3 in amino acids: CASSTRTSGYNEQFF. As DNA, the CDR3 is TGTGCCAGCAGCACACGGACTAGCGGGTACAATGAGCAGTTCTTC.

This clonotype occurred many times. This rearrangement joins TRBV7-6 to TRBJ2-5, with D unresolved. The CDR3 contains 11 residues. Germline V CDR1 and CDR2: SGHVS, FNYEAQ. Trimming stripped 0 bases from V and 5 bases from J, with 1 base between. In DNA, the CDR3 is TGTGCCAGCAGCTTAGCGGAGACCCAGTACTTC. The encoded protein is CASSLAETQYF. The whole variable domain, remainder taken from reference TRBV7-6 and TRBJ2-5, is GAGVSQSPRYKVTKRGQDVALRCDPISGHVSLYWYRQALGQGPEFLTYFNYEAQQDKSGLPNDRFSAERPEGSISTLTIQRTEQRDSAMYRCASSLAETQYFGPGTRLLVL.

At least ten counts were recorded for this clonotype. The V and J genes are TRBV5-1 and TRBJ2-3, with D tentatively TRBD2 (6 bases). With 5 bases removed from V and 0 bases from J, the gap between germline ends came to 13 bases. The CDR3 runs 15 residues. The germline V gene encodes CDR1 SGHRS and CDR2 YFSETQ. CDR3 amino acids: CASRSSVSSTDTQYF. CDR3 coding DNA: TGCGCCAGCAGGTCTAGCGTCTCTAGCACAGATACGCAGTATTTT.

This clonotype has at least ten counts. The chain recombines TRBV5-1 with TRBJ2-5; TRBD2 might be the D (5 bases). The V gene's germline CDR1 is SGHRS and CDR2 YFSETQ. The CDR3 totals 15 residues. V was cut by 3 bases and J by 0 bases, with 12 bases left in between. CDR3 residues: CASSSLGEYQETQYF. The CDR3 region has the DNA TGCGCCAGCAGCTCCCTCGGGGAGTACCAAGAGACCCAGTACTTC.

This clonotype showed up many times. The rearrangement links TRBV4-1 to TRBJ2-7; the D gene is possibly TRBD2 (6 bases). This CDR3 spans 16 amino acids. The germline gives CDR1 MGHRA, CDR2 YSYEKL. Trimming removed 2 bases at V and 4 bases at J, with 18 bases between. CDR3 protein: CASSQRGPSVLYEQYF. In DNA, the CDR3 is TGCGCCAGCAGCCAACGTGGGCCTAGCGTCCTATACGAGCAGTACTTC.

This clonotype was observed at least ten times. The J gene is TRBJ1-1, the V gene TRBV20-1; 7 nucleotides align to TRBD1. The CDR3 sequence is 14 residues long. V dropped 0 bases and J dropped 5; count of bases not matched to a gene: 6. Germline V gene lookup returns CDR1 DFQATT and CDR2 SNEGSKA (reference sequence). The CDR3 DNA sequence: TGCAGTGCTAGAGATGACAGGGTCTTTACTGAAGCTTTCTTT. Residues: CSARDDRVFTEAFF.

By share of the sample, this clonotype is medium-sized. The V and J genes are TRBV5-1 and TRBJ2-7, with D possibly being TRBD2 (7 bases). The CDR3 covers 14 residues. Germline V CDR1 and CDR2: SGHRS, YFSETQ. Trimming pared 8 bases from V and 3 bases from J, leaving 18 bases between. CDR3 nucleotide sequence: TGCGCCAGGGTCTGCGGGGGCACCTACTACGAGCAGTACTTC. Translating it yields CARVCGGTYYEQYF.